The 19 T cell receptor beta chains given below trace back to one sample, sequenced in a study of CD8+CD57+ T cells in acquired aplastic anemia. CDR3 and TCR beta VDJ profiling relied on a genomic DNA template. TCRdb re-called the reads through MiXCR, storing one row per CDR3 protein. This sample has 75,000 to 80,000 distinct CDR3 sequences, with about 70% found just once. Selection for sequencing was limited to patients who had shown CD8+CD57+ cell expansion by flow cytometry. Sequencing was done on a sample of sorted CD4+, CD8+, or CD8+CD57+ T cells (not recorded which) from PBMCs. These receptors were taken from a human donor with aplastic anemia.

In this sample, this clonotype turned up a few times. V gene TRBV11-2 combines with J gene TRBJ2-7, with 9 bases aligning to TRBD1. V shed 5 bases and J 5 bases; nucleotides not matched to a gene: 13. CDR1 SGHAT and CDR2 FQNNGV come from the germline V gene. The CDR3 length is 16 residues. Here the CDR3 DNA reads TGTGCCAGCAGCCCACCTCGGGGACAGGGCACCCACGAGCAGTACTTC. It is translated as CASSPPRGQGTHEQYF.

The CDR3 here is CATPGLAGVVEQFF. The CDR3 nucleotides are TGTGCCACCCCGGGACTAGCGGGAGTGGTTGAGCAGTTCTTC. The chain links TRBV24-1 to TRBJ2-1; 14 bases match TRBD2. Germline V gene sequence: CDR1 KGHDR, CDR2 SFDVKD. V lost 9 bases to trimming and J lost 9 bases; unmatched junction nucleotides: 6. The CDR3 is 14 residues long.

This clonotype was detected once. V and J are TRBV24-1 and TRBJ1-1; no clear D gene. The germline gives CDR1 KGHDR, CDR2 SFDVKD. CDR3 size: 11 residues. Deletions cut 12 bases from V and 1 base from J, with 8 bases between. The chain's CDR3 is CAPDSNTEAFF. The CDR3, as DNA: TGTGCCCCCGATTCGAACACTGAAGCTTTCTTT.

The count of this clonotype is one. This may stem from a read error, because a much larger clone lies one nucleotide away. The genes are TRBV12-3 or TRBV12-4 and TRBJ2-1; 8 bases are shared with TRBD1. V was pared by 6 bases and J by 0 bases, with 4 bases of the junction left unmatched. This CDR3 comprises 15 residues. This CDR3 reads CASRSTGGSYNEQFF. The CDR3 region has the DNA TGTGCCAGCAGATCTACAGGGGGCTCCTACAATGAGCAGTTCTTC.

V is TRBV7-2 and J is TRBJ1-1; D is uncertain. This CDR3 is built from 10 residues. The germline V gene has CDR1 SGHTA and CDR2 FQGNSA. Between the trimmed V and J ends, which lost 5 bases and 10 bases, there was a span of 8 bases. The CDR3 region has the DNA TGTGCCAGCAGCCCGATGCCAGCTTTCTTT. Protein sequence: CASSPMPAFF.

The chain couples TRBV15 to TRBJ2-1; D might be TRBD1 (6 bases). Germline V gene sequence: CDR1 LNHNV, CDR2 YYDKDF (reference sequence). The CDR3 runs to 14 residues. V lost 5 bases and J 9 bases, leaving 17 bases between the germline ends. Written as DNA, the CDR3 is TGTGCCACCAGCCACGTAGTGGGGGCGGTTGAGCAGTTCTTC. As protein: CATSHVVGAVEQFF.

This clonotype appeared a single time. The genes are TRBV25-1 and TRBJ1-2; D may be TRBD1 (5 bases). This CDR3 has 16 amino acids. V lost 2 bases and J lost 5, with 18 bases in between. CDR1 and CDR2 from the germline V gene are MGHDK and SYGVNS. The CDR3 loop reads CASSEQQALTWYGYTF. Here the CDR3 DNA reads TGTGCCAGCAGTGAACAACAGGCCCTCACCTGGTATGGCTACACCTTC.

The chain combines TRBV7-9 with TRBJ2-5; TRBD1 aligns across 8 bases. Germline values: CDR1 SEHNR, CDR2 FQNEAQ (reference sequence). The CDR3 has 12 amino acids. V gave up 5 bases and J gave up 14 bases; unmatched junction bases: 10. This CDR3 is CASSPGRDRQYF. Written as DNA, the CDR3 is TGTGCCAGCAGCCCAGGTCGGGACAGGCAATACTTC.

This sequence joins TRBV19 and TRBJ2-7; D is unresolved. Germline V lookup: CDR1 LNHDA, CDR2 SQIVND (reference sequence). The length of the CDR3 is 13 residues. The ends were cut back, 1 base at V and 8 bases at J, with 12 bases in the middle. Here the CDR3 DNA reads TGTGCCAGTAGTATAGTCCCCTCGGACCAGCAGTACTTC. This encodes CASSIVPSDQQYF.

The chain employs TRBV7-8 and TRBJ2-2, with D hard to call. The CDR3 is 13 amino acids. V was shortened by 1 base and J by 6 bases, with 6 bases between the two germline ends. Germline CDR1 is SGHVS and CDR2 is FQNEAQ. In nucleotides, the CDR3 is TGTGCCAGCAGCTTAGAATCCGCCGGGGAGCTGTTTTTT. It is translated as CASSLESAGELFF.

This sequence joins TRBV2 and TRBJ2-7, with 10 bases that match TRBD2. Trimming removed 6 bases from V and 3 bases from J; junction bases left unmatched: 2. Germline V lookup: CDR1 SNHLY, CDR2 FYNNEI. The CDR3 spans 13 residues. In nucleotides, the CDR3 is TGTGCCAGCAGGACTAGCGGGCACTACGAGCAGTACTTC. Translated: CASRTSGHYEQYF.

This clonotype was picked up many times. The chain employs TRBV7-9 and TRBJ1-5; possible D gene TRBD1, 5 bases. The V gene lost 5 bases and the J gene lost 5 bases, with 16 bases spanning the gap. In germline, CDR1 is SEHNR, CDR2 FQNEAQ (reference sequence). There are 15 residues in the CDR3. CDR3 DNA sequence: TGTGCCAGCAGCCCATCTAATCTAGGGGATCAGCCCCAGCATTTT. Translation: CASSPSNLGDQPQHF.

The V gene is TRBV2, the J gene TRBJ2-7, with TRBD2 identical over 7 bases. J lost 3 bases, V lost 8 bases, and 7 bases had no gene match. This CDR3 is 13 amino acids long. The germline V gene encodes CDR1 SNHLY and CDR2 FYNNEI. The CDR3, as DNA: TGTGCCAGCGGGGGGGTTGGGTTCTACGAGCAGTACTTC. This encodes CASGGVGFYEQYF.

The chain has TRBV7-2 and TRBJ1-6; the D is unclear. Looked up from germline, CDR1 is SGHTA and CDR2 is FQGNSA. Deletions cut 5 bases from V and 5 bases from J, with 4 bases between. The CDR3 is made up of 12 amino acids. CDR3: CASSTNNSPLHF. CDR3 in DNA: TGTGCCAGCAGCACGAATAATTCACCCCTCCACTTT. Complete variable domain (other parts from reference TRBV7-2 and TRBJ1-6): GAGVSQSPSNKVTEKGKDVELRCDPISGHTALYWYRQSLGQGLEFLIYFQGNSAPDKSGLPSDRFSAERTGGSVSTLTIQRTQQEDSAVYLCASSTNNSPLHFGNGTRLTVT.

This clonotype was observed a few times. The rearrangement uses TRBV15 and TRBJ1-6, with TRBD1 identical over 9 bases. The germline V gene has CDR1 LNHNV and CDR2 YYDKDF (reference sequence). This CDR3 contains 15 residues. The V gene end was trimmed by 4 bases and the J gene end by 6 bases; junction bases not matched to a gene: 4. For the CDR3, the DNA is TGTGCCACCAGCAATGGGGACAGGGCTAATTCACCCCTCCACTTT. It codes for CATSNGDRANSPLHF.

This chain connects TRBV10-3 to TRBJ1-1, with D perhaps matching TRBD1 (6 bases). The length of the CDR3 is 14 residues. Germline CDR1 is ENHRY and CDR2 is SYGVKD. The V and J ends lost 10 bases and 4 bases respectively, with 19 bases between them. Here the CDR3 reads CASNSGGSVTEAFF. CDR3 in DNA: TGTGCCAGCAATTCGGGGGGCTCGGTCACTGAAGCTTTCTTT.

The rearrangement links TRBV2 to TRBJ2-7, with 7 bases aligning to TRBD1. Losses at the gene ends were 8 bases for V and 3 bases for J; bases not matched to a gene: 4. The CDR3 sequence is 12 residues long. Germline CDR1 reads SNHLY; CDR2 reads FYNNEI. CDR3 loop: CASGTAVYEQYF. Here the CDR3 DNA reads TGTGCCAGCGGGACAGCAGTCTACGAGCAGTACTTC.

The chain joins TRBV10-3 to TRBJ1-1; 11 bases agree with TRBD1. This CDR3 has 18 amino acids. Trimming at V came to 0 bases and at J to 1 base, leaving 7 bases not matched to a gene. Germline V gene lookup returns CDR1 ENHRY and CDR2 SYGVKD. CDR3 nucleotide sequence: TGTGCCATCAGTGAGTCGGCGGACAGGGGGCGGCCGAACACTGAAGCTTTCTTT. Protein product: CAISESADRGRPNTEAFF.

The CDR3 nucleotides read TGTGCCAGCACCGGGGACAGTTATTCCTATGGCTACACCTTC. As protein: CASTGDSYSYGYTF. J is TRBJ1-2 and V is TRBV7-9, with 7 bases identical to TRBD1. This CDR3 comprises 14 residues. After removal of 7 bases from V and 4 bases from J, the junction contained 9 bases not matched to a gene. Germline V gene sequence: CDR1 SEHNR, CDR2 FQNEAQ (reference sequence).